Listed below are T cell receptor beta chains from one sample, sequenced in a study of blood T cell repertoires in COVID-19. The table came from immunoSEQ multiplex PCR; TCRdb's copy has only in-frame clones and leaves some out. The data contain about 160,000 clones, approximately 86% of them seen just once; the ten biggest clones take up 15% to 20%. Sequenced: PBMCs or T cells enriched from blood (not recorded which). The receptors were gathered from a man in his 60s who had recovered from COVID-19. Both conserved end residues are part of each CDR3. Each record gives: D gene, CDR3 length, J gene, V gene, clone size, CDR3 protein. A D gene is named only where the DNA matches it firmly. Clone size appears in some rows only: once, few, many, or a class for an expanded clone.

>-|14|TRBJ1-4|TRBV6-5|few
CASSPGASNEKLFF
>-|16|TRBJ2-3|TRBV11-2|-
CASSTGQNRNPDTQYF
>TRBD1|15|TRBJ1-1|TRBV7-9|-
CASSTTDRGGTEAFF
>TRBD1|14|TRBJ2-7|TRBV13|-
CASSSGTGWNEQYF
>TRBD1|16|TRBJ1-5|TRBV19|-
CASSTTGRTLNQPQHF
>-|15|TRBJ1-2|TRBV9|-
CASSVGSGGSYGYTF
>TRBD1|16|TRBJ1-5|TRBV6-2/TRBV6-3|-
CASSWGTGRGNQPQHF
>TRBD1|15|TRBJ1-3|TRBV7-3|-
CASSRDSSSGNTIYF
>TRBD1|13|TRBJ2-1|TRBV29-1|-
CSVGQGGYNEQFF
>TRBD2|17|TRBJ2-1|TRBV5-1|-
CASSLKTSGASYNEQFF
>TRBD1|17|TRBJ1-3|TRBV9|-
CASSVQQGASSGNTIYF
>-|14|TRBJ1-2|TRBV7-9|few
CASSSRTGGDGYTF
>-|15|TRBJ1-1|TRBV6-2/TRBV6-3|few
CASSYWTVKNTEAFF
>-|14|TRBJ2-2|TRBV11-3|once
CASSLGGGRGPLFF
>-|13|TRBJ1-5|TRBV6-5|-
CASEPENYQPQHF
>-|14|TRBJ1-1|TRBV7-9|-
CASSLLPGVSEAFF
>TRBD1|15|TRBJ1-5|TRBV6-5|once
CASSVPDRVNQPQHF
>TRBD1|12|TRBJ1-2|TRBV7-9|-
CASSWTGGGYTF
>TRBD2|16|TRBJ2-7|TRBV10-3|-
CAISESTSGSAYEQYF
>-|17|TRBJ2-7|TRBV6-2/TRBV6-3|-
CASSDPHRGQGSGEQYF
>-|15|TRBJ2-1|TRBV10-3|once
CAISTDRAGNNEQFF
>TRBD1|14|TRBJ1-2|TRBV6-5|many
CASSLGQGGDGYTF
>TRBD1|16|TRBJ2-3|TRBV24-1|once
CATSDPQGAGTDTQYF
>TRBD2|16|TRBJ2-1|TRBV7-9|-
CASSLSSGTIDNEQFF
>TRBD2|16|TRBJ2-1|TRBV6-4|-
CASSDGISGTYNEQFF
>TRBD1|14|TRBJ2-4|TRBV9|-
CASSGGTGLNIQYF
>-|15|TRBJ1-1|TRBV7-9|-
CASSFVSGMNTEAFF
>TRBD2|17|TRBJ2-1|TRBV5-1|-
CASSLPRLASLYNEQFF
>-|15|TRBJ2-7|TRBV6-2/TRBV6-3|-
CASSYLGDVMDEQYF
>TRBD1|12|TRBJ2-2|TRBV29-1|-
CSAGQYTGELFF
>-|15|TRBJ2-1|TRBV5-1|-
CASSLATGSYNEQFF
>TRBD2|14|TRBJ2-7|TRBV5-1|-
CASTGTRSTGEQYF
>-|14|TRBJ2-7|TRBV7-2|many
CASSLDSGINEQYF
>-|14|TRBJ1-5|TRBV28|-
CASSLGQLHQPQHF
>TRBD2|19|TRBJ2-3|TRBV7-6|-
CASSLGGGLTSGRADTQYF